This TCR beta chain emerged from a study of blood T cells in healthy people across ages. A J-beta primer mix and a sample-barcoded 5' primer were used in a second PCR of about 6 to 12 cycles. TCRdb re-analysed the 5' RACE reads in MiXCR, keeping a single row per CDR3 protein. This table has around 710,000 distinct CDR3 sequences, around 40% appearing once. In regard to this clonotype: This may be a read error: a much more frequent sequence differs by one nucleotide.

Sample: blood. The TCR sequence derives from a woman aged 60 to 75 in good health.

DNA for the CDR3: TGTGCCAGCAACATAGTCGGACAGGCCGAGGGGGAGCAGTACTTC. Translating gives CASNIVGQAEGEQYF. The V gene is TRBV7-2, the J gene TRBJ2-7; 7 nucleotides match TRBD1. V trimming: 7 bases; J trimming: 7 bases; junction bases outside the gene matches: 16. Germline V gene sequence: CDR1 SGHTA, CDR2 FQGNSA. The CDR3 sequence is 15 residues long.